This entry lists 6 T cell receptor beta chains sequenced from one sample in a study of molecular identifiers for immune sequencing clone quantification. TCRdb reanalysed the PCR reads using MiXCR and keeps one entry per CDR3 protein. The table shows approximately 680,000 distinct CDR3 sequences, with around 25% occurring only once. The sample consisted of naive CD8+ T cells from blood, with Jurkat cell RNA spiked in. As to subset: FACS-sorted CD8+CD4-CCR7+CD45RA+ naive T cells. The receptors were gathered from a human donor in good health. Some libraries in this study had Jurkat cell RNA spiked in.

A word on this clonotype: A much larger clone differs from this one at a single base, so this may be a read error. This chain links TRBV7-6 with TRBJ2-7; weak D call: TRBD2 (6 bases). Germline CDR1 SGHVS, CDR2 FNYEAQ. This CDR3 has 13 amino acids. This CDR3 is CASSTELAYGQYF. The CDR3 nucleotides are TGTGCCAGCAGCACCGAACTAGCCTACGGGCAGTACTTC.

This chain connects TRBV6-5 to TRBJ2-1, with D perhaps TRBD2 (6 bases). Looked up from germline, CDR1 is MNHEY and CDR2 is SVGAGI. The germline V and J ends were trimmed by 6 bases and 7 bases, with 19 bases remaining between them. The CDR3 is made up of 15 amino acids. The CDR3 nucleotides are TGTGCCAGCAGACCCATTGGGGGGTTGGAAAATGAGCAGTTCTTC. It specifies CASRPIGGLENEQFF.

Only a few counts were recorded for this clonotype. The rearrangement uses TRBV27 and TRBJ1-1; possibly TRBD1 for D (6 bases). The length of the CDR3 is 14 residues. V lost 5 bases and J 5 bases, leaving 15 bases between the germline ends. In germline, CDR1 is MNHEY, CDR2 SMNVEV (reference sequence). CDR3 sequence (DNA): TGTGCCAGCAGTCCCCTACAGGGATTAACTGAAGCTTTCTTT. Protein sequence: CASSPLQGLTEAFF.

This clonotype was counted at least ten times. V and J are TRBV5-5 and TRBJ2-1; D call uncertain. V was clipped by 4 bases and J by 0 bases, with 11 bases between them. The CDR3 runs to 15 residues. Germline assignment: CDR1 SGHKS and CDR2 YYEKEE (reference sequence). The CDR3 nucleotides read TGTGCCAGCAGCCCGCTCCGGCCCTCCTACAATGAGCAGTTCTTC. This codes for CASSPLRPSYNEQFF. The full variable domain, rest sourced from reference TRBV5-5 and TRBJ2-1, is DAGVTQSPTHLIKTRGQQVTLRCSPISGHKSVSWYQQVLGQGPQFIFQYYEKEERGRGNFPDRFSARQFPNYSSELNVNALLLGDSALYLCASSPLRPSYNEQFFGPGTRLTVL.

This clonotype was found a few times. J is TRBJ2-7 and V is TRBV5-4; TRBD2 aligns across 10 bases. J gave up 4 bases and V 4 bases, and 5 bases lay outside the gene matches. This CDR3 spans 14 amino acids. Germline CDR1 SGHNT, CDR2 YYREEE (reference sequence). The CDR3 region is CASSLAGDEYEQYF. Here the CDR3 DNA reads TGTGCCAGCAGCCTAGCGGGAGACGAATACGAGCAGTACTTC.

This clonotype was seen ten or more times. This chain connects TRBV4-3 to TRBJ1-1; D is undetermined. The germline V and J ends were trimmed by 0 bases and 1 base, with 9 bases remaining between them. There are 15 residues in the CDR3. In germline, CDR1 is LGHNA, CDR2 YSLEER. Here the CDR3 reads CASSQDQIANTEAFF. The CDR3 coding sequence is TGCGCCAGCAGCCAAGATCAGATAGCGAACACTGAAGCTTTCTTT.